Listed below are T cell receptor beta chains from one sample, sequenced in a study of OX40 agonist ivuxolimab in advanced cancers. Assay used: immunoSEQ multiplex PCR; TCRdb lists only in-frame clones, some missing. The sample yields roughly 46,000 clones, more than 85% seen once. The sample here was CD4+ or CD8+ T cells sorted from blood, taken in a trial of the OX40 agonist ivuxolimab. Source of these receptors: an adult with an advanced solid tumor such as melanoma, head and neck, liver or kidney cancer. CDR3s leave out the opening cysteine and the closing phenylalanine or tryptophan. Clone size is stated in some rows and not others, as once, few, many or a class when expanded.

cdr3_length	v_call	j_call	clone_size	cdr3_aa
11	TRBV9	TRBJ2-1	.	ASSVGSYGEQF
12	TRBV7-9	TRBJ1-4	.	ASSPLESNEKLF
13	TRBV4-1	TRBJ2-2	once	ASSQEGAGPGELF
12	TRBV6-5	TRBJ1-6	few	ASSYGTGSSPLH
13	TRBV6-5	TRBJ2-2	.	ASSYQVGSAGELF
11	TRBV11-2	TRBJ2-7	.	ASSPGGQYEQY
15	TRBV9	TRBJ2-1	.	ASTPPIRGGSYNEQF
12	TRBV4-1	TRBJ2-2	.	ASSQELATGELF
14	TRBV7-9	TRBJ2-7	.	ASSLQGLELGYEQY
13	TRBV2	TRBJ2-2	.	ASSDEPRGTGELF
11	TRBV6-5	TRBJ2-7	.	ASSYGVPNEQY
12	TRBV27	TRBJ2-7	.	ASSWGGRTYEQY
16	TRBV2	TRBJ2-1	.	ASSELVDTSLPYNEQF
12	TRBV4-2	TRBJ2-5	.	ASSHPPRGETQY
13	TRBV7-7	TRBJ2-1	.	ASSWASGSDNEQF
11	TRBV30	TRBJ2-2	.	AWSVYGGTDAF
11	TRBV6-5	TRBJ2-5	.	ASMDGGQETQY
11	TRBV5-1	TRBJ2-1	.	ASSLGLAAEQF
11	TRBV11-3	TRBJ1-1	.	ASSQGVITEAF
11	TRBV6-1	TRBJ2-1	.	ASSEAPHNEQF
10	TRBV7-9	TRBJ1-5	few	ASSLAGGPQH
10	TRBV6-5	TRBJ2-5	once	ASGTPQETQY
14	TRBV7-9	TRBJ2-5	.	ASSPSPQGIQETQY
10	TRBV30	TRBJ2-7	once	AWSATSPEQY
15	TRBV7-9	TRBJ2-1	once	ASSLETGTSLYNEQF
14	TRBV27	TRBJ1-5	.	ASSLGGRGSNQPQH
13	TRBV4-1	TRBJ1-3	.	ASSQEWVSGNTIY
13	TRBV6-1	TRBJ1-1	few	ASSEPGILNTEAF
13	TRBV4-3	TRBJ2-7	.	ASSQGASGRHEQY
15	TRBV18	TRBJ1-2	.	ASSSPHETVMPYGYT
9	TRBV11-2	TRBJ2-3	.	ASSLVHTQY
11	TRBV2	TRBJ1-2	few	ASEDRVFYGYT
12	TRBV29-1	TRBJ1-3	.	SVEAGGSGNTIY
12	TRBV5-4	TRBJ2-5	.	ASSQIEDHETQY
15	TRBV7-9	TRBJ2-3	.	ASSLSALGYLTDTQY
13	TRBV6-5	TRBJ2-2	.	ASSYVGRTGGELF
12	TRBV19	TRBJ1-3	.	ASTRGAAGNTIY
13	TRBV7-6	TRBJ1-5	.	ASSPGTGINQPQH
14	TRBV7-9	TRBJ1-4	.	ASSPGQFSTNEKLF
10	TRBV7-9	TRBJ1-1	.	ASGQGYTEAF
14	TRBV28	TRBJ1-1	.	ASSSRTGGIGAEAF
14	TRBV4-3	TRBJ2-2	.	ASSQFASGNTGELF
11	TRBV6-1	TRBJ1-1	.	ASKKTENTEAF
13	TRBV29-1	TRBJ1-2	.	SVEDHSGGEDGYT
13	TRBV13	TRBJ2-3	.	ASSSRDRGIDTQY
16	TRBV11-2	TRBJ2-1	once	ASSLDPPLAGSYNEQF
16	TRBV7-3	TRBJ2-3	.	ASSTAGSSGRSADTQY
12	TRBV6-5	TRBJ2-7	.	ASSYQTGAYEQY
17	TRBV4-3	TRBJ1-6	.	ASSQESPLQGAINSPLH
14	TRBV15	TRBJ2-2	.	ATSRETGANTGELF
14	TRBV7-8	TRBJ1-5	.	ASSLSTGFGNQPQH
13	TRBV2	TRBJ1-2	.	ASGGGQLPHYGYT
12	TRBV5-4	TRBJ2-3	.	ASSLGASSDTQY
13	TRBV27	TRBJ2-1	.	ASSLTGGSYNEQF
14	TRBV27	TRBJ2-6	.	ASNPGGGYGANVLT
11	TRBV5-5	TRBJ1-2	.	ASSLGTDYGYT